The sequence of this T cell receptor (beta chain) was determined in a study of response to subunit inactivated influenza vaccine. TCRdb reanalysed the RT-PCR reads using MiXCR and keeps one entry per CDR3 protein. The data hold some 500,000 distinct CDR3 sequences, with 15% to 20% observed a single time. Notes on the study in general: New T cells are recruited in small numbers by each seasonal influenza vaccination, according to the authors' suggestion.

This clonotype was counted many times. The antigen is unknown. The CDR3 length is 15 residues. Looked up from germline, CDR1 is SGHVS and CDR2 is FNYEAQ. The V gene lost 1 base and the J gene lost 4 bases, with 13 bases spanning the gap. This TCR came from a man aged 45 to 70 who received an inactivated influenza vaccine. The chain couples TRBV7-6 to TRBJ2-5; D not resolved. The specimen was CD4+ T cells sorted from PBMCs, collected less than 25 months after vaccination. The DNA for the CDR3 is TGTGCCAGCAGCTTAGGAGGCTCAAAGACAGAGACCCAGTACTTC. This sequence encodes CASSLGGSKTETQYF.